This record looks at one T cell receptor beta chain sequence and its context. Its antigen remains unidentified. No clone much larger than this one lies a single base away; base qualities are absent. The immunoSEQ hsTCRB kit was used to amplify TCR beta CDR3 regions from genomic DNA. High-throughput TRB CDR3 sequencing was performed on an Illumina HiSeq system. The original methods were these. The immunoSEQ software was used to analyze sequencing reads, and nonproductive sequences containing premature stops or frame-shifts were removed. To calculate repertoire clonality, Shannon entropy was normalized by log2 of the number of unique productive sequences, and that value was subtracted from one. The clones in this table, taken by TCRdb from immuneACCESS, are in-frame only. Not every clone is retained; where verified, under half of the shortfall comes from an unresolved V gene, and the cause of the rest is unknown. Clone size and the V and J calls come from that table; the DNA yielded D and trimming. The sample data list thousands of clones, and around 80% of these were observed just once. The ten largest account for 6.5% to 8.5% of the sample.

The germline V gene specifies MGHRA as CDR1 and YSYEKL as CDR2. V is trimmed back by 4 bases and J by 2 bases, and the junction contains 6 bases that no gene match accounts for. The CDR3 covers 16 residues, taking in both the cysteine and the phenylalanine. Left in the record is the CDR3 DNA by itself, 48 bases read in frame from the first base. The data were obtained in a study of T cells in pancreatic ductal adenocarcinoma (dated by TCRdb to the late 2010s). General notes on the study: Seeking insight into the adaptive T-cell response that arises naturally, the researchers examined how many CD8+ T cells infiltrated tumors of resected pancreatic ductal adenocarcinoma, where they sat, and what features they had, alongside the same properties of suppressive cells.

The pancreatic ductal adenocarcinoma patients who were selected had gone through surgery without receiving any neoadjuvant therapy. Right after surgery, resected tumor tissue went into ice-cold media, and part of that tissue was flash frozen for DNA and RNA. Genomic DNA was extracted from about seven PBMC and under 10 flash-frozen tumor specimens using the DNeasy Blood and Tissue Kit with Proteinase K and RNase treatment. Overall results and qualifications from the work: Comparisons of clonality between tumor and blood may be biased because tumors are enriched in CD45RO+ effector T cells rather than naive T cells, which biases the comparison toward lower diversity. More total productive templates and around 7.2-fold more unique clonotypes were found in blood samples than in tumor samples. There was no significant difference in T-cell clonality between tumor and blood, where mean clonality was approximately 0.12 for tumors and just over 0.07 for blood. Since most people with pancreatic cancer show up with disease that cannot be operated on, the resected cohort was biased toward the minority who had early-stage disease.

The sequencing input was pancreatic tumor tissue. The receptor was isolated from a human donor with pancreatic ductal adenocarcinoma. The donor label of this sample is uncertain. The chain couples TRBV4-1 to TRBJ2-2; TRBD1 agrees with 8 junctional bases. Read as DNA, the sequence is TGCGCCAGCAGCCCCGACAGGGGCTACAACACCGGGGAGCTGTTTTTT. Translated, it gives CASSPDRGYNTGELFF.